This T cell receptor beta chain was obtained from a study of T cells after yellow fever vaccination (dated by TCRdb to the late 2010s). With regard to the full study: The SMART-Seq v4 Ultra Low Input RNA kit was used to prepare libraries from fractions with low cell numbers. To track T-cell clones before and after primary and booster YFV17D yellow fever vaccination, bulk TCR alpha and beta repertoires were sequenced longitudinally. The cohort comprised two healthy male donors, one aged 18 to 29 and one aged 30 to 40 years. Blood was drawn at multiple timepoints before and after primary and secondary immunization, with bulk PBMC replicates and cell subsets isolated.

In light of the paper, this sample's treatment or condition label describes: live attenuated yellow fever vaccine strain. A standard Ficoll-Paque protocol was used to isolate PBMCs from peripheral blood. CD4 and CD8 T-cell fractions were isolated with Dynabeads CD4 and CD8 positive selection kits. RNA was extracted with TriZol from bulk PBMCs, CD4 and CD8 fractions, and dextramer-positive and dextramer-negative fractions. Overall results and qualifications from the work: Because the study included only a couple of donors, the extent to which the findings can be generalized is limited. Most clones expanded after primary vaccination were re-detected after the booster (almost 97% of CD4 and 80% to 90% of CD8), suggesting broad memory maintenance. Because abundant contaminating clonotypes from the bulk population could be contained in FACS-sorted repertoires, computational filtering was required. Compared with the primary T-cell response, the secondary T-cell response was weaker but faster, peaking on day 5 rather than day 15. A small fraction of clonotypes appeared in both the CD4 and CD8 compartments, likely as a result of convergent recombination.

TCR cDNA was synthesized by 5'RACE template switching, which introduced a universal primer site and unique molecular identifiers. Priming for cDNA synthesis came from both the TCR alpha and TCR beta constant segments. Libraries were amplified in two PCR steps, with sample barcodes and sequencing adapters added in the second step. Sequencing of the libraries was done on either Illumina HiSeq 2500 (2x100 bp) or NovaSeq (2x150 bp). Regarding the original processing steps: MIGEC was used to demultiplex reads and collapse the reads into UMI consensus sequences, and MiXCR was used for V(D)J alignment. Using edgeR on replicate PBMC samples, clonotypes were called vaccine-responding if FDR was below 0.01 and the log2 fold change was above 5 up to day 15. Bulk clonotypes were assigned CD4 or CD8 identity according to which sequenced CD4 or CD8 repertoire held them at higher abundance. Clones were called with MiXCR by TCRdb after fastp trimmed the public reads at Q25, and only in-frame beta chains were retained. All rows with the same CDR3 protein become a single entry with the most common DNA and genes. It is TCRdb's table, rather than the study itself, that gives the V and J calls and clone size. Within this sample are 170,000 or so distinct CDR3 sequences, with approximately 6.2% of them counted one time only. 2.9% of the sample is held by the ten biggest clonotypes.

This clonotype was counted at least ten times. Its antigen is unknown. Base qualities were left out, and no much larger clone turns up one base away. The CDR3 runs 15 residues from the cysteine to the phenylalanine. Only the CDR3 DNA stays, 45 bases, in frame from base 1. Trimming at the junction amounts to 2 bases on V and 7 bases on J, and the germline ends lie 17 bases apart. The chain is made from TRBV12-3 or TRBV12-4 and TRBJ1-2, with no confident D gene call. The specimen comprised CD4+ T cells sorted from PBMCs, sampled on the day of the first yellow fever vaccination. This TCR came from a young man who received the YFV17D yellow fever vaccine. In nucleotide form, the sequence is TGTGCCAGCAGTTTACGCCGAGCAATCGGTCTTGGCTACACCTTC. Its protein reads: CASSLRRAIGLGYTF.